The clone carrying this TCR beta chain occurred once. Per the original methods: Amplifying reference gene primers gave estimates of nucleated cell counts. Sequencing was performed with immunoSEQ multiplex PCR; in TCRdb, only in-frame clones are kept and a portion is missing. Clone size and the V and J calls come from that table; the DNA yielded D and trimming. The sample records about 380,000 clones, around 85% being singletons. This entry comes from a study of blood T cell repertoires in COVID-19. Turning to the study itself: There were acute and convalescent COVID-19 samples, and they came from the United States, Italy and Spain. The analysed material was cDNA or gDNA that came from T cells, B-cell-depleted T cells, or PBMCs.

There are 17 residues in the CDR3. The ends were cut back, 8 bases at V and 0 bases at J, with 20 bases in the middle. Germline values: CDR1 MRHNA, CDR2 SNTAGT. The receptor was derived from a woman aged 18-29 years with acute or convalescent COVID-19. The material sequenced was peripheral blood. The rearrangement joins TRBV6-4 to TRBJ1-3, with a weak D call TRBD1 (5 bases). The CDR3 DNA reads as TGTGCCAGCGGCACCCCCACTCGACAGCTCTCTGGAAACACCATATATTTT. Its translation: CASGTPTRQLSGNTIYF.